A single sample gave rise to the 2 T cell receptor beta chains below, sequenced in a study of T cell responses to AZD1222 COVID-19 vaccine. Method: immunoSEQ multiplex PCR; TCRdb's copy keeps in-frame clones and lacks some. Here the sample spans some 94,000 clones, around nine tenths being singletons. The sample was peripheral blood, taken on day 0 of AZD1222 vaccination. These receptors were collected from an adult in good health.

The V and J genes are TRBV7-3 and TRBJ2-2; 7 bases line up with TRBD2. This CDR3 region has 16 residues. The V and J ends lost 7 bases and 0 bases, in that order; junction bases with no gene match: 8. Germline-derived CDR1 and CDR2 are SGHTA and FQGTGA. CDR3 nucleotides: TGTGCCAGCACCTTCACCGGGACTACGAACACCGGGGAGCTGTTTTTT. Its translation: CASTFTGTTNTGELFF.

The V and J genes are TRBV7-3 and TRBJ2-7; possible D gene TRBD1, 6 bases. Between the trimmed V and J ends, which lost 6 bases and 0 bases, there was a span of 15 bases. This CDR3 has 15 residues. Germline loops: CDR1 SGHTA, CDR2 FQGTGA. The CDR3 bases are TGTGCCAGCAGTTTCGGACAGTCCGACTCCTACGAGCAGTACTTC. Its translation is CASSFGQSDSYEQYF. Together with reference TRBV7-3 and TRBJ2-7, the CDR3 gives the full variable domain: GAGVSQTPSNKVTEKGKYVELRCDPISGHTALYWYRQSLGQGPEFLIYFQGTGAADDSGLPNDRFFAVRPEGSVSTLKIQRTERGDSAVYLCASSFGQSDSYEQYFGPGTRLTVT.